Only a few counts were recorded for the clone carrying this T cell receptor beta chain. Its antigen is currently unknown. One junction end does not reproduce the germline sequence, and a read error may be involved. The record originates from a study of blood T cells in healthy people across ages. The CDR3 runs to 11 residues. CDR1 and CDR2 from the germline V gene are DFQATT and SNEGSKA (reference sequence). Then a second PCR, running roughly 7 to 11 cycles, was carried out with a sample-barcoded 5' primer and a J-beta primer mix. With 12 random nucleotides, a template-switch adaptor tagged each individual cDNA molecule. TCRdb re-called the 5' RACE reads with MiXCR, one entry per CDR3 protein. This sample carries fewer than 950,000 distinct CDR3 sequences, 30% to 45% of them seen once, and the ten largest clones take approximately 12%. The study's findings and limits: Samples with more naive T cells showed higher observed beta diversity.

Sequenced material: blood. The source is a man aged 18 to 29 in good health. V and J are TRBV20-1 and TRBJ2-5, with D maybe TRBD2 (6 bases). Here the CDR3 reads CSARARETRYF. CDR3 DNA: TGCAGTGCTAGAGCCCGGGAGACCCGGTACTTC.